Following are 14 T cell receptor beta chains from one sample sequenced in a study of blood T cell repertoires in COVID-19 (dated by TCRdb to about 2020). The library was produced with the immunoSEQ multiplex PCR assay. TCRdb carries this immuneACCESS record with in-frame sequences only. Its versions omit some clonotypes, under half of them owing to an unresolved V gene in the studies checked, with the rest unexplained. The sample table contains under 500,000 clones; only one count was recorded for roughly 85% of them. The top ten constitute approximately 2% of the sample. Sequencing used PBMCs or T cells enriched from blood (not recorded which). The receptors were sampled from a woman aged 18-29 years with acute COVID-19.

V gene TRBV7-9 combines with J gene TRBJ1-5; D is uncertain. The CDR3 sequence is 13 residues long. CDR1 and CDR2 from the germline V gene are SEHNR and FQNEAQ (reference sequence). Trimming left V 1 base short and J 6 bases short, with 7 bases between. CDR3 sequence: CASSLGLVQPQHF. CDR3 DNA: TGTGCCAGCAGCTTAGGATTAGTTCAGCCCCAGCATTTT.

V and J are TRBV27 and TRBJ1-1; D is possibly TRBD1 (5 bases). This CDR3 is 11 amino acids long. The germline V gene has CDR1 MNHEY and CDR2 SMNVEV (reference sequence). Trimming took off 3 bases at V and 8 bases at J, with 7 bases between the two ends. The CDR3 DNA is TGTGCCAGCAGTTTGGGGCAGGAAGCTTTCTTT. It is translated as CASSLGQEAFF.

The rearrangement joins TRBV27 to TRBJ2-7, with D possibly being TRBD1 (5 bases). Germline loops: CDR1 MNHEY, CDR2 SMNVEV (reference sequence). V was trimmed by 5 bases and J by 2 bases, leaving 13 bases between them. CDR3 length: 14 residues. The CDR3 DNA reads TGTGCCAGCAGTACCCTAGGGGCTCCCTACGAGCAGTACTTC. Translating it yields CASSTLGAPYEQYF.

CDR3 in DNA: TGCGCCAGCAGTGGGGCACCCAGCTCTGGGGCCAACGTCCTGACTTTC. Translation: CASSGAPSSGANVLTF. The chain uses TRBV10-2 and TRBJ2-6; D gene unclear. The CDR3 is made up of 16 amino acids. Germline CDR1 is WSHSY and CDR2 is SAAADI. The V and J ends lost 4 bases and 0 bases respectively, with 10 bases between them.

The DNA of the CDR3 is TGTGCCTGGACCTTATCTAGGGGCTCCTACGAGCAGTACTTC. Protein: CAWTLSRGSYEQYF. The chain couples TRBV30 to TRBJ2-7, with D possibly matching TRBD1 (5 bases). CDR3 length: 14 amino acids. Trimming stripped 4 bases from V and 0 bases from J, with 13 bases between. Germline V gene data show CDR1 as GTSNPN and CDR2 as SVGIG (reference sequence).

The chain joins TRBV7-2 to TRBJ2-2, with TRBD2 identical over 12 bases. V was clipped by 0 bases and J by 2 bases; unmatched bases: 4. The CDR3 loop spans 18 amino acids. Germline CDR1 and CDR2: SGHTA and FQGNSA. The CDR3 protein is CASSLALAGGTNTGELFF. The CDR3 DNA is TGTGCCAGCAGCTTAGCCCTAGCGGGAGGGACTAACACCGGGGAGCTGTTTTTT.

The V and J genes are TRBV4-1 and TRBJ2-1; D is unclear. This CDR3 contains 13 residues. V was cut by 6 bases and J by 4 bases, with 10 bases left in between. CDR1 MGHRA and CDR2 YSYEKL come from the germline V gene. CDR3 residues: CASSLGQYNEQFF. DNA of the CDR3: TGCGCCAGCAGTCTTGGCCAGTACAATGAGCAGTTCTTC.

The chain employs TRBV29-1 and TRBJ1-2, with 7 bases aligning to TRBD1. The CDR3 runs 13 residues. Germline V gene sequence: CDR1 SQVTM, CDR2 ANQGSEA. After removal of 0 bases from V and 7 bases from J, the junction contained 5 bases not matched to a gene. DNA of the CDR3: TGCAGCGTTGAAGAGGGACAGAAGGGTGGCTACACCTTC. It codes for CSVEEGQKGGYTF.

The rearrangement links TRBV7-9 to TRBJ1-5, with D tentatively TRBD1 (6 bases). The V and J ends lost 4 bases and 5 bases respectively, with 15 bases between them. This CDR3 comprises 15 residues. The germline V gene encodes CDR1 SEHNR and CDR2 FQNEAQ (reference sequence). The chain's CDR3 is CASSSHREADQPQHF. The CDR3 DNA follows: TGTGCCAGCAGCTCCCACAGGGAAGCAGATCAGCCCCAGCATTTT.

The V call is TRBV7-3, the J call TRBJ2-7; TRBD1 aligns across 7 bases. Germline loops: CDR1 SGHTA, CDR2 FQGTGA. The junction had 9 bases not matched to a gene; V was cut back by 0 bases and J by 7 bases. The length of the CDR3 is 15 residues. CDR3 sequence reads: CASSLTLRTGGEQYF. The CDR3 coding sequence is TGTGCCAGCAGCTTAACGCTACGGACAGGAGGTGAGCAGTACTTC.

CDR3 sequence: CASSIRTGPYEQYF. CDR3 nucleotides: TGTGCCAGTAGTATTCGGACAGGGCCCTACGAGCAGTACTTC. The genes are TRBV19 and TRBJ2-7; 8 bases align to TRBD1. Germline V lookup: CDR1 LNHDA, CDR2 SQIVND (reference sequence). This CDR3 is built from 14 residues. Trimming removed 3 bases from V and 2 bases from J; junction bases left unmatched: 3.

This chain connects TRBV7-6 to TRBJ2-3, with D tentatively TRBD2 (5 bases). CDR3 length equals 11 residues. Germline V gene data show CDR1 as SGHVS and CDR2 as FNYEAQ. Trimming removed 2 bases at V and 13 bases at J, with 10 bases between. The CDR3 is CASSLLGEKYF. CDR3 sequence (DNA): TGTGCCAGCAGCTTACTCGGGGAGAAGTATTTT.

This clone was observed a few times. This chain joins TRBV6-4 and TRBJ2-1, with 12 nucleotides matching TRBD2. CDR1 is MRHNA and CDR2 is SNTAGT in the germline V gene. V shed 4 bases and J 8 bases; nucleotides not matched to a gene: 6. The CDR3 consists of 15 residues. CDR3 nucleotide sequence: TGTGCCAGCAGTGTCGCTAGCGGGGGGGCGGATGAGCAGTTCTTC. Translated, it gives CASSVASGGADEQFF.

V is TRBV10-3 and J is TRBJ1-1; tentatively, D is TRBD1 (5 bases). Germline V CDR1 and CDR2: ENHRY, SYGVKD. V was pared by 7 bases and J by 1 base, with 13 bases between. The length of the CDR3 is 14 residues. CDR3 DNA: TGTGCCATCACCCCAGGGCCCCAGAACACTGAAGCTTTCTTT. This encodes CAITPGPQNTEAFF.